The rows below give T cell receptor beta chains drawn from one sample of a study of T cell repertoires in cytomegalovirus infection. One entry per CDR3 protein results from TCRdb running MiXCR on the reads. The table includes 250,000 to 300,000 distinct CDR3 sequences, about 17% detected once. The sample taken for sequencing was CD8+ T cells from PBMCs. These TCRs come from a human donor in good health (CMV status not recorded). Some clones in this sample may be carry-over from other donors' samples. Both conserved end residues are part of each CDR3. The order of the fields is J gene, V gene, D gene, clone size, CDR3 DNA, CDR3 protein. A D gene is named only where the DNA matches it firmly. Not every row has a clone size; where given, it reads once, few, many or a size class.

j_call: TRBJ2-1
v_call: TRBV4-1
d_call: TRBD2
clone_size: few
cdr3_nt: TGCGCCAGCAGCCAGGATGGGGTGCGGGGGTCCTACAATGAGCAGTTCTTC
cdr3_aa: CASSQDGVRGSYNEQFF

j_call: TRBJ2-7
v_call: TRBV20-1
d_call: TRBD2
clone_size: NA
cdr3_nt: TGCAGTGCTAGAAGGACTAGCGGGGGGGCCGGGTACGAGCAGTACTTC
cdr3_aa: CSARRTSGGAGYEQYF

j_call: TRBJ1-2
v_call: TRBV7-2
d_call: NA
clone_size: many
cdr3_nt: TGTGCCAGCAGCTTATATCTTAACTATGGCTACACCTTC
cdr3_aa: CASSLYLNYGYTF

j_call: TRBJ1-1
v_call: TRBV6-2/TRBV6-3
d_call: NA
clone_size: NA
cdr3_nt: TGTGCCAGCAGTTACCCGACGTGGGGGTCTGAAGCTTTCTTT
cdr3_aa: CASSYPTWGSEAFF

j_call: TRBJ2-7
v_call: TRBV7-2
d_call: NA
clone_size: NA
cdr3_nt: TGTGCCAGCACCATTGGACAGATCTACGAGCAGTACTTC
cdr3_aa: CASTIGQIYEQYF

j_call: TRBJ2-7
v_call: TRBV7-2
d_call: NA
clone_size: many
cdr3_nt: TGTGCCAGCAGCTTTCAGGGGTTGGGAACCTACGAGCAGTACTTC
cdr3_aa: CASSFQGLGTYEQYF

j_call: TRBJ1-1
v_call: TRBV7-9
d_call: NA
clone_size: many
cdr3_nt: TGTGCCAGCAGCGACACGGGAGACACTGAAGCTTTCTTT
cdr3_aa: CASSDTGDTEAFF

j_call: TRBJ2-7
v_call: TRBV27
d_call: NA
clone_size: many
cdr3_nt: TGTGCCAGCAGATCGAGTGGACAGATAAGCTCCTACGAGCAGTACTTC
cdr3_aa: CASRSSGQISSYEQYF

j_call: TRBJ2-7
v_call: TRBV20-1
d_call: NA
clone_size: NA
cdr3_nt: TGCAGTGCCCGGGACGGCGGGCAGTACTTC
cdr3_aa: CSARDGGQYF

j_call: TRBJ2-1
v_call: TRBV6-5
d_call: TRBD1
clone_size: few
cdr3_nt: TGTGCCAGCAGTTACTCTGGGGTGGACCGGGACAGGCCCAACAATGAGCAGTTCTTC
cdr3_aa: CASSYSGVDRDRPNNEQFF

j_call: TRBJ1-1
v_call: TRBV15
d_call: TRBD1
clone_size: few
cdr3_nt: TGTGCCACCAGCGGACAGGGTCGGAGCACTGAAGCTTTCTTT
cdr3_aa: CATSGQGRSTEAFF

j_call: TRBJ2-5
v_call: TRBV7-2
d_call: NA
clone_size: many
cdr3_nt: TGTGCCAGCAGCTCCGACTCGATGGAAGAGACCCAGTACTTC
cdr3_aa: CASSSDSMEETQYF

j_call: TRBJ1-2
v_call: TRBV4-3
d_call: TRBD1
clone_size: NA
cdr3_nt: TGCGCCAGCAGCCACCCGACAGGGGGCGACGGCTACACCTTC
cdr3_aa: CASSHPTGGDGYTF

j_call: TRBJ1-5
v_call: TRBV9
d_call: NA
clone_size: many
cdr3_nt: TGTGCCAGCAGCGTAGGGGGTAGCAATCAGCCCCAGCATTTT
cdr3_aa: CASSVGGSNQPQHF

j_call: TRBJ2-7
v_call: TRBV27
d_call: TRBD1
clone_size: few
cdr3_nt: TGTGCCAGCAGTTTTGGGACAGGGGGCAACCAGCAGTACTTC
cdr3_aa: CASSFGTGGNQQYF

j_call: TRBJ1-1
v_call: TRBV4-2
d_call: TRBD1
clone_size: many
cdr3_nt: TGTGCCAGCAGCCAAGTAATTTCCGGTGAGGGACAGGTTGAAGCTTTCTTT
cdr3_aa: CASSQVISGEGQVEAFF

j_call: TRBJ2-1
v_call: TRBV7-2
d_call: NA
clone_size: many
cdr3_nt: TGTGCCAGCAGCAGAGAAAGGACAGCCTACAATGAGCAGTTCTTC
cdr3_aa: CASSRERTAYNEQFF

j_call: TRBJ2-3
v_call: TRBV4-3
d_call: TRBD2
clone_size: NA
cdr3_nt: TGCGCCAGCGGAGCGGGGCGGGGCCCCACAGATACGCAGTATTTT
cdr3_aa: CASGAGRGPTDTQYF

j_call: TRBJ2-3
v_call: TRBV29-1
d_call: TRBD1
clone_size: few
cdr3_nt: TGCAGCGTCGCAACAGGGGGCGTAGCAGATACGCAGTATTTT
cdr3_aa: CSVATGGVADTQYF

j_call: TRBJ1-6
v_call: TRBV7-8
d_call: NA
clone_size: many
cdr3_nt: TGTGCCAGCAGCATCAGGGTCACTGCCTATAATTCACCCCTCCACTTT
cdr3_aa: CASSIRVTAYNSPLHF

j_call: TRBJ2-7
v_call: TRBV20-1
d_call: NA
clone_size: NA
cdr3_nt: TGCAGTGCTAGAGATTTTTGGGGGGCATTCTACGAGCAGTACTTC
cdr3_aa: CSARDFWGAFYEQYF

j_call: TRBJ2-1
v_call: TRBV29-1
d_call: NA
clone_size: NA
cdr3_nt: TGCAGCGTTCCGGGGGGCCCCAGCTCCTACAATGAGCAGTTCTTC
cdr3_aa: CSVPGGPSSYNEQFF

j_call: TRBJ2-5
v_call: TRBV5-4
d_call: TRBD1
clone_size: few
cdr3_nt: TGTGCCAGCAGCTGGAAAGGGGGCCCCCAAGAGACCCAGTACTTC
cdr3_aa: CASSWKGGPQETQYF

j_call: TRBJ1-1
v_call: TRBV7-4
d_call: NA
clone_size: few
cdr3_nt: TGTGCCAGCAGCTTAGCGGCCGAGGGAGCTTTCTTT
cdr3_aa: CASSLAAEGAFF

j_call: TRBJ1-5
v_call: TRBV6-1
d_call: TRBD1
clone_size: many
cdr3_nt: TGTGCCAGCAGTTCGCCCCCGGGACAGGGGAAGGGAAGGATAAGCAATCAGCCCCAGCATTTT
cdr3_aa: CASSSPPGQGKGRISNQPQHF

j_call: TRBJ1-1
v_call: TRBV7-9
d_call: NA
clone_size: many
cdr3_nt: TGTGCCAGCAGCTTACCCTTAGACAGGAGGGATGAAGCTTTCTTT
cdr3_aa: CASSLPLDRRDEAFF

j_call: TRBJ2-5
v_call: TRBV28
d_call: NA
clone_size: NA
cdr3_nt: TGTGCCAGCAGCCTTACATCGGAGCAAGAGACCCAGTACTTC
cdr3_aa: CASSLTSEQETQYF

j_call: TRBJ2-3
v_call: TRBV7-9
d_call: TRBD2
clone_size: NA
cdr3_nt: TGTGCCAGCACCCCGGGACTAGCGAACACAGATACGCAGTATTTT
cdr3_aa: CASTPGLANTDTQYF

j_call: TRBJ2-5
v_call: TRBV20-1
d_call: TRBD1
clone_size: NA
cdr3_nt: TGCAGCCATCGGGACAGGGAATATCCGATGGAGACCCAGTACTTC
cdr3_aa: CSHRDREYPMETQYF